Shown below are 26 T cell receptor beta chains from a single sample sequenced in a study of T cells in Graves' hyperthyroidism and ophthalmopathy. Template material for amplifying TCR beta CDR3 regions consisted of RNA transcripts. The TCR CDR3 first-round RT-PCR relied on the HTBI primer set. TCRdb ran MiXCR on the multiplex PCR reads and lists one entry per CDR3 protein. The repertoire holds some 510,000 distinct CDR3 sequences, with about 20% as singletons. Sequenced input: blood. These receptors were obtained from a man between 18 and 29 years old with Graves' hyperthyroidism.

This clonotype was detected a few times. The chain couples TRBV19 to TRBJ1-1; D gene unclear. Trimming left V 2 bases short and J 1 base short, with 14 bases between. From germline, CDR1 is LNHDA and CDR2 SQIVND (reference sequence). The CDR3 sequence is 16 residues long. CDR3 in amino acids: CASSIRNPGGNTEAFF. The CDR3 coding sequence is TGTGCCAGTAGTATACGGAACCCCGGAGGGAACACTGAAGCTTTCTTT.

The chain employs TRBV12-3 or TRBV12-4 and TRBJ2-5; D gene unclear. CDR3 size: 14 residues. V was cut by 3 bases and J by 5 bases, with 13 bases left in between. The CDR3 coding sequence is TGTGCCAGCAGTTTGGCTAGTGGGCGGGAGACCCAGTACTTC. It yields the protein CASSLASGRETQYF.

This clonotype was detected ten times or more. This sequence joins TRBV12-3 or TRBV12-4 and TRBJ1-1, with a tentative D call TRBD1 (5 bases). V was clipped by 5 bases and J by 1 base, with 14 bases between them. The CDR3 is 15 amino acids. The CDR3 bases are TGTGCCAGCAGTCGCTGGGGGGTAGGGAACACTGAAGCTTTCTTT. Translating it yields CASSRWGVGNTEAFF.

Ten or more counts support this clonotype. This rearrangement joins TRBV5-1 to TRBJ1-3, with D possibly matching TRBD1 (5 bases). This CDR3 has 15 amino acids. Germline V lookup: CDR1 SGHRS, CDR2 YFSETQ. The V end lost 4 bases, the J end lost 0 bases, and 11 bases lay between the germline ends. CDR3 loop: CASSPGHFSGNTIYF. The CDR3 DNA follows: TGCGCCAGCAGCCCCGGACACTTCTCTGGAAACACCATATATTTT.

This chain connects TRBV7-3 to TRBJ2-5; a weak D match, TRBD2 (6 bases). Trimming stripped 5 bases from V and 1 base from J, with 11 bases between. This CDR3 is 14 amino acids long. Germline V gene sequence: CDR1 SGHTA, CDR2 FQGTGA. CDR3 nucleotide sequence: TGTGCCAGCAGCGCATACGGGGGCCAAGAGACCCAGTACTTC. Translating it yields CASSAYGGQETQYF.

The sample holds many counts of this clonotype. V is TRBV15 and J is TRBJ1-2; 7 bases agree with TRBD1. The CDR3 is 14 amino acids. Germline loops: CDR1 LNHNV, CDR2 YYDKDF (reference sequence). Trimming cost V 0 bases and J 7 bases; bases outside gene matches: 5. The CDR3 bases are TGTGCCACCAGCAGAGAAAGACAGGGCGGTGGCTACACCTTC. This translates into CATSRERQGGGYTF.

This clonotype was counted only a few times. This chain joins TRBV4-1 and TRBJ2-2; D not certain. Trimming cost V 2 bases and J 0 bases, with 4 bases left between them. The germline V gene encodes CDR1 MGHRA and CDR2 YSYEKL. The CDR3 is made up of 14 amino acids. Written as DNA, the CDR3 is TGCGCCAGCAGCCAACCAGCGAACACCGGGGAGCTGTTTTTT. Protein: CASSQPANTGELFF.

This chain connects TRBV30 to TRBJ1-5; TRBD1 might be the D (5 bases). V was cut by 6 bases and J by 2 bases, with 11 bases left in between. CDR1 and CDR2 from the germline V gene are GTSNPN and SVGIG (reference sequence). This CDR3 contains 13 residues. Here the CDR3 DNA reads TGTGCCTGTGGGACCACCGGCAATCAGCCCCAGCATTTT. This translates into CACGTTGNQPQHF.

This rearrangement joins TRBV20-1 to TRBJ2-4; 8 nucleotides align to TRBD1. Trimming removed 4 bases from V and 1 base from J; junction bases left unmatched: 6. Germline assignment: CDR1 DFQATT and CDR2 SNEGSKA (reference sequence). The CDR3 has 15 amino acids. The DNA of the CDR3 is TGCAGTGCTACCTGGACAGGGTGGGCCAAAAACATTCAGTACTTC. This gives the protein CSATWTGWAKNIQYF.

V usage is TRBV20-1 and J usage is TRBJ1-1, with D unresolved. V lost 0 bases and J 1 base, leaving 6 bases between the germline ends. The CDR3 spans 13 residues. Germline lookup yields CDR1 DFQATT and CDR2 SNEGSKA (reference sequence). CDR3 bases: TGCAGTGCTAGAGATTACGCGAACACTGAAGCTTTCTTT. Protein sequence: CSARDYANTEAFF.

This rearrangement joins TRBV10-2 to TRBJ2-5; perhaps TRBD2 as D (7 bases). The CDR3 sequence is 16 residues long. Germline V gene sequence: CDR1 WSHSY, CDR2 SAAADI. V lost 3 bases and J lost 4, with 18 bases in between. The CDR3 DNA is TGCGCCAGCAGTGAACCAGCTATAGGGGGGGGAGAGACCCAGTACTTC. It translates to CASSEPAIGGGETQYF.

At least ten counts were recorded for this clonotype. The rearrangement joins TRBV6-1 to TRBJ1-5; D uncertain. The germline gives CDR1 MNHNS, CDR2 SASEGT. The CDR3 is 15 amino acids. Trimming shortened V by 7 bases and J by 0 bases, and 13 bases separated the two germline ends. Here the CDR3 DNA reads TGTGCCAGCACCCCCGGTGGTTATAGCAATCAGCCCCAGCATTTT. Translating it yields CASTPGGYSNQPQHF.

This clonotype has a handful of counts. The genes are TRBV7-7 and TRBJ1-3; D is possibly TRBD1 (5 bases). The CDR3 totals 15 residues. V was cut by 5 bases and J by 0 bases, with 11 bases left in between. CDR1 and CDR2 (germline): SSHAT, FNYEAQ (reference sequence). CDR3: CASSTGHFSGNTIYF. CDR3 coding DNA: TGTGCCAGCAGCACAGGACACTTCTCTGGAAACACCATATATTTT.

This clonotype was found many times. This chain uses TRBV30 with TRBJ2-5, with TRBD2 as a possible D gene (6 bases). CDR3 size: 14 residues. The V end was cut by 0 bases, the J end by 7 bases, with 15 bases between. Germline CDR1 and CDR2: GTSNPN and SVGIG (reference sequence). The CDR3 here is CAWSVQGGEGTQYF. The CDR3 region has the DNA TGTGCCTGGAGTGTACAAGGCGGGGAAGGGACCCAGTACTTC. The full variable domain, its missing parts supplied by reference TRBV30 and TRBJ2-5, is SQTIHQWPATLVQPVGSPLSLECTVEGTSNPNLYWYRQAAGRGLQLLFYSVGIGQISSEVPQNLSASRPQDRQFILSSKKLLLSDSGFYLCAWSVQGGEGTQYFGPGTRLLVL.

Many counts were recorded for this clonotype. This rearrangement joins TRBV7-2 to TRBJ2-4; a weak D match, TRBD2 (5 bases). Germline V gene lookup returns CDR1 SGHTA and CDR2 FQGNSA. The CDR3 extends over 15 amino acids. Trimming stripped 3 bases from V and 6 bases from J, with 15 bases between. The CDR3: CASSFREGLGNIQYF. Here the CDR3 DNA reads TGTGCCAGCAGCTTTAGAGAGGGTCTCGGAAACATTCAGTACTTC.

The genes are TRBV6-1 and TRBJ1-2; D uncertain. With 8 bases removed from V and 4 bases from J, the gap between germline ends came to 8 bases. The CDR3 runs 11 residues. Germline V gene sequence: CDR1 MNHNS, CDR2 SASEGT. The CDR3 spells CASVVLYGYTF. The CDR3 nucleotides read TGTGCCAGCGTGGTCCTCTATGGCTACACCTTC.

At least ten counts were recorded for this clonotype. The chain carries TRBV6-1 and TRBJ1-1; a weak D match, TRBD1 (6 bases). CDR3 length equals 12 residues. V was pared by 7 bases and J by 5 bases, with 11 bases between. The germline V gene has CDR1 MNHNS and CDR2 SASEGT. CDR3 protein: CASKNRVTEAFF. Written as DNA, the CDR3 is TGTGCCAGCAAGAACAGGGTGACTGAAGCTTTCTTT.

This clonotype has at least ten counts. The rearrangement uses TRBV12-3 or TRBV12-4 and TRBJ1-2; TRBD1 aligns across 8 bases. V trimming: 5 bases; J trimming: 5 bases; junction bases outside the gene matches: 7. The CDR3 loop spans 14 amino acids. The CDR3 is CASSPDRVQYGYTF. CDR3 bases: TGTGCCAGCAGTCCGGACAGGGTACAATATGGCTACACCTTC.

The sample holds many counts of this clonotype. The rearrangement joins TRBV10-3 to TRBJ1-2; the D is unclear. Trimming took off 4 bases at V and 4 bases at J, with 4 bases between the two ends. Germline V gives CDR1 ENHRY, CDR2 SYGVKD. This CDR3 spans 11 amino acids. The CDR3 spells CAISGAYGYTF. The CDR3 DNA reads TGTGCCATCAGTGGGGCCTATGGCTACACCTTC.

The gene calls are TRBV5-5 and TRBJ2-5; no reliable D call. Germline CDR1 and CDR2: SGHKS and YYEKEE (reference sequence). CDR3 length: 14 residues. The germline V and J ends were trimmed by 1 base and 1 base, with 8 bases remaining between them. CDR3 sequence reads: CASSLWVSQETQYF. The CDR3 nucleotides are TGTGCCAGCAGCTTGTGGGTCAGCCAAGAGACCCAGTACTTC.

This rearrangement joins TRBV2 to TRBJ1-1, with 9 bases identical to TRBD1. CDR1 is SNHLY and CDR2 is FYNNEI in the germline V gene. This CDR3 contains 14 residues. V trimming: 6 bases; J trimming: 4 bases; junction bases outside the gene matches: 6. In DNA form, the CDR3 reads TGTGCCAGCAGGGCCGGGACAGGGCCCACTGAAGCTTTCTTT. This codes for CASRAGTGPTEAFF. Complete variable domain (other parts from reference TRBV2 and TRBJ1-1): EPEVTQTPSHQVTQMGQEVILRCVPISNHLYFYWYRQILGQKVEFLVSFYNNEISEKSEIFDDQFSVERPDGSNFTLKIRSTKLEDSAMYFCASRAGTGPTEAFFGQGTRLTVV.

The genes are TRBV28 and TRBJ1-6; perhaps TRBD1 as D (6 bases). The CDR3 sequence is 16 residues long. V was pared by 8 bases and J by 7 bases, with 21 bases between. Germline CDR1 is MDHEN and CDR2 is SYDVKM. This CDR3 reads CASGGGGGLDNSPLHF. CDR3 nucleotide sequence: TGTGCCAGCGGTGGAGGGGGGGGGCTGGACAATTCACCCCTCCACTTT.

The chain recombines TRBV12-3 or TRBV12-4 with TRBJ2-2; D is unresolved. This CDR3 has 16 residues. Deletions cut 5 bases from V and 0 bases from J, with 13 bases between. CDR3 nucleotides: TGTGCCAGCAGTCCCCTGGCTGGTACGAACACCGGGGAGCTGTTTTTT. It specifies CASSPLAGTNTGELFF.

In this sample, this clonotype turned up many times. The CDR3 region is CASSSRGHQETQYF. In nucleotides, the CDR3 is TGCGCCAGCAGCAGTAGGGGGCACCAAGAGACCCAGTACTTC. The chain uses TRBV4-1 and TRBJ2-5; 7 nucleotides agree with TRBD1. The CDR3 has 14 amino acids. V lost 5 bases, J lost 0 bases, and 3 bases stayed unmatched. Germline values: CDR1 MGHRA, CDR2 YSYEKL.

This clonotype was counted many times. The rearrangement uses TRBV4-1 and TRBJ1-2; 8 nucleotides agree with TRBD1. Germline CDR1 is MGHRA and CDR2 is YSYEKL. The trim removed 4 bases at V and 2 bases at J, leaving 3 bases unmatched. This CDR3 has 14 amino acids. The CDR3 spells CASSRDRRNYGYTF. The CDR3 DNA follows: TGCGCCAGCAGCCGGGACAGGAGAAACTATGGCTACACCTTC.

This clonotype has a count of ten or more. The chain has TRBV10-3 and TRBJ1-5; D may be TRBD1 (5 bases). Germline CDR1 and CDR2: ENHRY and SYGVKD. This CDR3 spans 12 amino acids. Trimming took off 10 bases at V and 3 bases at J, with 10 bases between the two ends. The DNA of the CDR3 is TGTGCCACGCGGGGGAACAATCAGCCCCAGCATTTT. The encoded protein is CATRGNNQPQHF.